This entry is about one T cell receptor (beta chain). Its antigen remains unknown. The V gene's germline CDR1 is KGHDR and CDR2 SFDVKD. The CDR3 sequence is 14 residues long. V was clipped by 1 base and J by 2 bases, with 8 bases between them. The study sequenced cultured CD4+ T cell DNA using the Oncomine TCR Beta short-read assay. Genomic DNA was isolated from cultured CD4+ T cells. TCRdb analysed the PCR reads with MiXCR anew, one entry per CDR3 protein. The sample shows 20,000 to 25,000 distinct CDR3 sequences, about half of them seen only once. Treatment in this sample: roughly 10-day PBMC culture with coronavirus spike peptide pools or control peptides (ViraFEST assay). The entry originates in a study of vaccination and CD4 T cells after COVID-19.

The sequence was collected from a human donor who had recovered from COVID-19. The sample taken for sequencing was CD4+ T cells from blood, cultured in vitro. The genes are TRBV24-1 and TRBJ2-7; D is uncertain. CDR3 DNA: TGTGCCACCAGTGATTTTACTTCAACCTACGAGCAGTACTTC. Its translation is CATSDFTSTYEQYF.